Listed below are T cell receptor beta chains from one sample, sequenced in a study of blood T cell repertoires in COVID-19. The method was immunoSEQ multiplex PCR; TCRdb's version includes in-frame clones alone and lacks a portion of them. This table has about 28,000 clones, 90% to 95% appearing once. Material: peripheral blood. The origin of the receptors is a woman aged 70 to 79 with COVID-19, enrolled during active disease. Each CDR3 is given with its conserved first and last residue. Fields, in order: V gene, clone size, J gene, D gene, CDR3 protein, CDR3 DNA. The D gene is left open where the match is weak. Some rows mark clone size as missing; the rest say once, few, many or name a class of expanded clone.

TRBV6-6	.	TRBJ1-2	TRBD1	CASSWDRDGYTF	TGTGCCAGCAGTTGGGACAGGGACGGCTACACCTTC
TRBV4-3	few	TRBJ1-2	TRBD1	CASSQDPGDRVGLGYTF	TGCGCCAGCAGCCAAGATCCAGGGGACAGGGTTGGGTTAGGGTACACCTTC
TRBV6-4	.	TRBJ2-3	.	CASSVDYGADTQYF	TGTGCCAGCAGTGTTGACTATGGCGCAGATACGCAGTATTTT
TRBV6-2/TRBV6-3	.	TRBJ2-7	.	CASSYSQGPTYEQYF	TGTGCCAGCAGTTACAGCCAGGGCCCCACCTACGAGCAGTACTTC
TRBV6-5	.	TRBJ1-4	.	CASSYLEDNEKLFF	TGTGCCAGCAGTTATTTAGAAGATAATGAAAAACTGTTTTTT
TRBV28	.	TRBJ2-1	.	CASSLMESSYNEQFF	TGTGCCAGCAGTTTAATGGAGAGCTCCTACAATGAGCAGTTCTTC
TRBV7-9	.	TRBJ1-6	.	CASSEAVANSPLHF	TGTGCCAGCAGCGAGGCGGTTGCCAATTCACCCCTCCACTTT
TRBV7-2	.	TRBJ2-5	.	CASSLDAHRQETQYF	TGTGCCAGCAGCTTAGATGCGCACAGACAAGAGACCCAGTACTTC
TRBV7-2	.	TRBJ1-1	.	CASSSGVAYTEAFF	TGTGCCAGCAGCTCGGGGGTCGCGTACACTGAAGCTTTCTTT
TRBV28	.	TRBJ1-5	.	CASSFGGEGNQPQHF	TGTGCCAGCAGTTTTGGGGGGGAGGGCAATCAGCCCCAGCATTTT
TRBV7-3	.	TRBJ1-4	TRBD1	CASSLTRQGATNEKLFF	TGTGCCAGCAGCTTAACTAGACAGGGGGCAACTAATGAAAAACTGTTTTTT
TRBV28	.	TRBJ2-7	TRBD1	CASSQLQGAAYEQYF	TGTGCCAGCAGTCAACTCCAGGGGGCCGCCTACGAGCAGTACTTC
TRBV24-1	.	TRBJ2-1	.	CATSDLQGTDEQFF	TGTGCCACCAGTGATTTGCAGGGTACCGATGAGCAGTTCTTC
TRBV7-3	.	TRBJ2-7	TRBD1	CASSDTQGAREQYF	TGTGCCAGCAGCGACACCCAGGGGGCTCGAGAGCAGTACTTC
TRBV28	.	TRBJ1-3	.	CASSLDARTAGNTIYF	TGTGCCAGCAGTTTAGATGCAAGGACAGCTGGAAACACCATATATTTT
TRBV5-4	.	TRBJ2-2	.	CASSFGPNGDTGELFF	TGTGCCAGCAGCTTCGGACCCAACGGGGACACCGGGGAGCTGTTTTTT
TRBV24-1	.	TRBJ1-5	.	CATSDTSGGNQPQHF	TGTGCCACCAGTGATACCTCAGGGGGCAATCAGCCCCAGCATTTT
TRBV30	.	TRBJ1-6	.	CAWSVDRGNSPLHF	TGTGCCTGGAGTGTAGATAGGGGTAATTCACCCCTCCACTTT
TRBV5-1	.	TRBJ2-7	.	CASTPESGYEQYF	TGCGCCAGCACCCCCGAATCGGGGTACGAGCAGTACTTC
TRBV18	.	TRBJ1-1	.	CASSPHRDAEAFF	TGTGCCAGCTCACCCCACAGGGACGCTGAAGCTTTCTTT
TRBV28	.	TRBJ2-2	TRBD1	CASKYDRGRGIGELFF	TGTGCCAGCAAATACGACAGGGGGCGGGGAATCGGGGAGCTGTTTTTT
TRBV25-1	.	TRBJ1-4	.	CASRRQGSNEKLFF	TGTGCCAGCCGGAGGCAGGGGTCTAATGAAAAACTGTTTTTT
TRBV21-1	.	TRBJ2-1	.	CASSKLDGIHHKQNNEQFF	TGTGCCAGCAGCAAGCTAGACGGGATTCACCACAAACAAAACAATGAGCAGTTCTTC
TRBV4-1	.	TRBJ2-1	TRBD2	CASSRTSGRFSYNEQFF	TGCGCCAGCAGCCGGACCAGCGGGAGGTTTTCCTACAATGAGCAGTTCTTC
TRBV6-1	.	TRBJ1-2	.	CASSEEGESYGYTF	TGTGCCAGCAGTGAAGAGGGAGAGTCTTATGGCTACACCTTC
TRBV19	.	TRBJ1-1	.	CASSRARGGNTEAFF	TGTGCCAGTAGTAGGGCCAGGGGTGGGAACACTGAAGCTTTCTTT
TRBV11-3	.	TRBJ2-1	.	CASSLSSSGEQFF	TGTGCCAGCAGCTTATCTAGTAGTGGTGAGCAGTTCTTC
TRBV7-9	.	TRBJ2-3	.	CASSWTGTKDTQYF	TGTGCCAGCAGCTGGACAGGGACTAAGGATACGCAGTATTTT
TRBV15	once	TRBJ2-1	TRBD1	CATSPRTGSYNEQFF	TGTGCCACCAGCCCACGGACAGGTTCCTACAATGAGCAGTTCTTC
TRBV13	.	TRBJ2-1	.	CASSFELELGNEQFF	TGTGCCAGCAGCTTTGAACTAGAATTAGGTAATGAGCAGTTCTTC
TRBV7-3	.	TRBJ2-3	.	CASSLLVSDTQYF	TGTGCCAGCAGCTTATTAGTTTCAGATACGCAGTATTTT
TRBV30	.	TRBJ2-1	.	CANGAGNEQFF	TGTGCCAACGGCGCGGGGAATGAGCAGTTCTTC
TRBV28	few	TRBJ2-4	.	CASSLSAASDIQYF	TGTGCCAGCAGTTTATCGGCAGCGAGTGACATTCAGTACTTC
TRBV25-1	once	TRBJ1-2	.	CASSADSALGYTF	TGTGCCAGCAGTGCGGACAGTGCTTTGGGCTACACCTTC
TRBV28	once	TRBJ1-1	TRBD1	CASSFFRDRSTEAFF	TGTGCCAGCAGTTTTTTCCGGGACAGGAGCACTGAAGCTTTCTTT